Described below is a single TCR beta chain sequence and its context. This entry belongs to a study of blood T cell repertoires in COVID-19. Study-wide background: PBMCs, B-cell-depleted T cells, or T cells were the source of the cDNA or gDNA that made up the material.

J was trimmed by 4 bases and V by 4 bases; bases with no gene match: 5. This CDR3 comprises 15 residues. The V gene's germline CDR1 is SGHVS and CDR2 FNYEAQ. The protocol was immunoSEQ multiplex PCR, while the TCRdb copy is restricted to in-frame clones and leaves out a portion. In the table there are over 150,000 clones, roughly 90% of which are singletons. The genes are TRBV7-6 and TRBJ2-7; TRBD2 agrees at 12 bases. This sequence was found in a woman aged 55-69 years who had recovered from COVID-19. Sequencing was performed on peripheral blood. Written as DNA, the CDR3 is TGTGCCAGCAGCTCGACTAGCGGGGGCCTTTACGAGCAGTACTTC. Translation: CASSSTSGGLYEQYF.